One sample yielded the 26 T cell receptor beta chains listed below, sequenced in a study of T cells in Graves' hyperthyroidism and ophthalmopathy. Amplification of TCR beta CDR3 regions was performed using RNA transcripts as template. Initially, a first-round RT-PCR of the TCR CDR3 employed the HTBI primer set. TCRdb used MiXCR to reprocess the multiplex PCR reads, holding one entry per CDR3 protein. The sample lists about 130,000 distinct CDR3 sequences, approximately 24% seen once, with 60% to 80% in the top ten. Sequencing was carried out using blood. These receptors were taken from a woman between 45 and 60 years old with Graves' hyperthyroidism that later progressed to Graves' ophthalmopathy.

The table lists this clonotype with many counts. The CDR3 DNA reads TGCGCCAGCAGCCCCGGGGAGGCGAGCTCCTACAATGAGCAGTTCTTC. Translated: CASSPGEASSYNEQFF. The rearrangement uses TRBV5-1 and TRBJ2-1; tentatively, D is TRBD2 (6 bases). The V gene's germline CDR1 is SGHRS and CDR2 YFSETQ. There are 16 residues in the CDR3. Trimming pared 4 bases from V and 0 bases from J, leaving 14 bases between.

Ten or more counts support this clonotype. The CDR3 loop is CSASPPRGTYNEQFF. CDR3 DNA sequence: TGCAGTGCTAGTCCGCCCAGGGGTACCTACAATGAGCAGTTCTTC. The rearrangement joins TRBV20-1 to TRBJ2-1; D is possibly TRBD1 (6 bases). Per the germline V gene, CDR1 is DFQATT and CDR2 is SNEGSKA (reference sequence). Trimming shortened V by 3 bases and J by 2 bases, and 14 bases separated the two germline ends. There are 15 residues in the CDR3.

This clonotype came up many times. V is TRBV7-2 and J is TRBJ1-6, with a tentative D call TRBD1 (5 bases). CDR3 length: 16 residues. Germline V lookup: CDR1 SGHTA, CDR2 FQGNSA. V lost 5 bases and J 7 bases, leaving 18 bases between the germline ends. The CDR3 DNA reads TGTGCCAGCAGCCCCGATGAAGCAGGGCCAAATTCACCCCTCCACTTT. Protein: CASSPDEAGPNSPLHF.

This clonotype has more than one count but fewer than ten. The chain employs TRBV20-1 and TRBJ2-7, with a tentative D call TRBD2 (6 bases). The length of the CDR3 is 14 residues. The V and J ends lost 6 bases and 0 bases respectively, with 15 bases between them. From germline, CDR1 is DFQATT and CDR2 SNEGSKA (reference sequence). The CDR3 reads CSAEGGTGSYEQYF. CDR3 DNA sequence: TGCAGTGCGGAGGGAGGAACTGGCTCCTACGAGCAGTACTTC.

The chain employs TRBV4-1 and TRBJ2-1; a weak D match, TRBD2 (6 bases). Per the germline V gene, CDR1 is MGHRA and CDR2 is YSYEKL. The CDR3 spans 16 residues. The germline V and J ends were trimmed by 5 bases and 8 bases, with 22 bases remaining between them. CDR3 protein: CASSFGRGTPRDEQFF. DNA for the CDR3: TGCGCCAGCAGCTTTGGTCGCGGGACTCCAAGGGATGAGCAGTTCTTC.

This CDR3 reads CASSGTGSGELFF. In DNA, the CDR3 is TGTGCCAGCAGTGGGACAGGGTCAGGGGAGCTGTTTTTT. The chain combines TRBV2 with TRBJ2-2, with 8 bases aligning to TRBD1. The CDR3 extends over 13 amino acids. The germline V gene encodes CDR1 SNHLY and CDR2 FYNNEI. With 4 bases clipped from V and 8 bases from J, the junction kept 3 bases outside the gene matches.

This clonotype has a handful of counts. The chain carries TRBV28 and TRBJ2-7; D may be TRBD1 or TRBD2 (6 bases each). This CDR3 spans 17 amino acids. CDR1 and CDR2 from the germline V gene are MDHEN and SYDVKM. V was trimmed by 2 bases and J by 2 bases, leaving 19 bases between them. CDR3: CASSLGWTQGGPYEQYF. As DNA, the CDR3 is TGTGCCAGCAGTTTAGGATGGACACAGGGAGGACCCTACGAGCAGTACTTC.

The table lists this clonotype with a few counts. This chain links TRBV19 with TRBJ1-6; no clear D. Trimming took off 5 bases at V and 6 bases at J, with 17 bases between the two ends. CDR1 and CDR2 from the germline V gene are LNHDA and SQIVND (reference sequence). This CDR3 has 16 residues. CDR3: CASSAPDRGFNSPLHF. CDR3 DNA sequence: TGTGCCAGTAGTGCTCCGGACCGAGGGTTTAATTCACCCCTCCACTTT.

This clonotype showed up just a few times. The V and J genes are TRBV20-1 and TRBJ1-1, with TRBD1 as a possible D gene (6 bases). Deletions cut 6 bases from V and 1 base from J, with 9 bases between. CDR1 DFQATT and CDR2 SNEGSKA come from the germline V gene (reference sequence). The CDR3 loop spans 12 amino acids. CDR3 sequence: CSAKTGNTEAFF. DNA of the CDR3: TGCAGTGCAAAGACAGGGAACACTGAAGCTTTCTTT.

This clonotype was counted only a few times. This rearrangement joins TRBV12-3 or TRBV12-4 to TRBJ1-2; D unclear. The V end was cut by 3 bases, the J end by 4 bases, with 9 bases between. The CDR3 contains 13 residues. The CDR3 coding sequence is TGTGCCAGCAGTTTCGGTACTATCTATGGCTACACCTTC. The encoded protein is CASSFGTIYGYTF.

This clonotype was seen a handful of times. V usage is TRBV2 and J usage is TRBJ1-5, with 9 bases that match TRBD1. Trimming at V came to 7 bases and at J to 4 bases, leaving 17 bases not matched to a gene. The CDR3 consists of 18 residues. Germline V CDR1 and CDR2: SNHLY, FYNNEI. CDR3 nucleotides: TGTGCCAGCAAAGCGTCGACAGGGGGGGGAGTAGGTAATCAGCCCCAGCATTTT. Translated, it gives CASKASTGGGVGNQPQHF.

The V gene is TRBV10-3, the J gene TRBJ1-1; D possibly corresponds to TRBD1 (5 bases). This CDR3 has 16 amino acids. CDR1 is ENHRY and CDR2 is SYGVKD in the germline V gene. V lost 8 bases and J lost 2, with 21 bases in between. CDR3 bases: TGTGCCATCGGGACGGGGGGGGGATTTGGAAACACTGAAGCTTTCTTT. Protein sequence: CAIGTGGGFGNTEAFF.

The rearrangement uses TRBV12-3 or TRBV12-4 and TRBJ1-2; weak D call: TRBD1 (5 bases). Trimming cost V 10 bases and J 7 bases, with 19 bases left between them. This CDR3 spans 13 amino acids. CDR3 in DNA: TGTGCCACCGATACGCCAGGGAGACGTGGCTACACCTTC. Its translation: CATDTPGRRGYTF.

A remark on this clonotype: This may come from a read error, since a much larger clone is one base off. The J gene is TRBJ1-2, the V gene TRBV28, with D possibly matching TRBD1 (5 bases). CDR1 is MDHEN, CDR2 SYDVKM, per germline. Trimming cost V 3 bases and J 6 bases, with 11 bases left between them. The CDR3 is made up of 13 amino acids. The CDR3 coding sequence is TGTGCCAGCAGTTTGAGGGGTACCCATGGCTACACCTTC. Translation: CASSLRGTHGYTF.

This chain uses TRBV28 with TRBJ2-1, with a possible D match to TRBD1 (6 bases). Trimming took 5 bases from V and 8 from J, leaving 19 bases between them. Germline loops: CDR1 MDHEN, CDR2 SYDVKM. This CDR3 comprises 15 residues. CDR3 sequence: CASSGPAGALDEQFF. CDR3 sequence (DNA): TGTGCCAGCAGTGGTCCGGCAGGGGCCCTCGATGAGCAGTTCTTC.

This clonotype was detected many times. The rearrangement links TRBV12-3 or TRBV12-4 to TRBJ2-5; 12 bases align to TRBD2. CDR3 length: 15 residues. The junction had 6 bases not matched to a gene; V was cut back by 6 bases and J by 4 bases. The CDR3 loop is CASRLTGLAGETQYF. The DNA for the CDR3 is TGTGCCAGCAGACTAACGGGACTAGCGGGAGAGACCCAGTACTTC.

This clonotype was seen at least ten times. The DNA of the CDR3 is TGTGCCTGGAGTGTACCGTGGCGGGAGGGCCGTCCCGAGCAGTACTTC. Residues: CAWSVPWREGRPEQYF. This chain uses TRBV30 with TRBJ2-7, with 9 bases identical to TRBD2. CDR1 and CDR2 from the germline V gene are GTSNPN and SVGIG (reference sequence). This CDR3 is 16 amino acids long. Trimming at V came to 0 bases and at J to 6 bases, leaving 12 bases not matched to a gene.

This clonotype showed up many times. The V and J genes are TRBV20-1 and TRBJ2-7; TRBD2 agrees at 8 bases. This CDR3 is built from 13 residues. The germline V gene has CDR1 DFQATT and CDR2 SNEGSKA (reference sequence). Losses at the gene ends were 7 bases for V and 5 bases for J; bases not matched to a gene: 10. DNA for the CDR3: TGCAGTGTTCTCGGGAGGGCCGGGGACGAGCAGTACTTC. Protein sequence: CSVLGRAGDEQYF.

This chain connects TRBV5-1 to TRBJ2-7; 8 bases align to TRBD2. V was clipped by 6 bases and J by 4 bases; unmatched bases: 9. The V gene's germline CDR1 is SGHRS and CDR2 YFSETQ. CDR3 length equals 14 residues. Here the CDR3 DNA reads TGCGCCAGCAAAAGCGGGAGTAAGAGGTACGAGCAGTACTTC. It yields the protein CASKSGSKRYEQYF.

This chain joins TRBV13 and TRBJ2-7; tentatively, D is TRBD2 (6 bases). CDR3 length equals 12 residues. Germline CDR1 PRHDT, CDR2 FYEKMQ (reference sequence). The ends were cut back, 6 bases at V and 6 bases at J, with 12 bases in the middle. CDR3 protein: CASRLAGREQYF. The CDR3 DNA reads as TGTGCCAGCAGACTCGCGGGGCGCGAGCAGTACTTC.

The V and J genes are TRBV6-4 and TRBJ1-1; D is undetermined. Germline V lookup: CDR1 MRHNA, CDR2 SNTAGT. The CDR3 is 16 amino acids. The V gene lost 3 bases and the J gene lost 0 bases, with 14 bases spanning the gap. The CDR3 region is CASSDPGGSLNTEAFF. In DNA form, the CDR3 reads TGTGCCAGCAGTGATCCGGGAGGCTCCCTGAACACTGAAGCTTTCTTT.

The gene calls are TRBV28 and TRBJ2-5; 12 nucleotides align to TRBD1. CDR1 is MDHEN, CDR2 SYDVKM, per germline. V dropped 5 bases and J dropped 1; count of bases not matched to a gene: 14. The CDR3 consists of 19 residues. CDR3 residues: CASSLLFLRGQGAQETQYF. In nucleotides, the CDR3 is TGTGCCAGCAGTCTGCTGTTTCTGAGGGGACAGGGGGCCCAAGAGACCCAGTACTTC.

This clonotype was detected ten times or more. The rearrangement links TRBV11-2 to TRBJ1-5, with 10 bases aligning to TRBD1. The CDR3 consists of 16 residues. V lost 5 bases, J lost 3 bases, and 7 bases stayed unmatched. CDR1 is SGHAT and CDR2 is FQNNGV in the germline V gene. CDR3 loop: CASSPSDRGDNQPQHF. CDR3 bases: TGTGCCAGCAGCCCCTCGGACAGGGGGGACAATCAGCCCCAGCATTTT.

This clonotype came up many times. This sequence joins TRBV6-5 and TRBJ1-2; D may be TRBD1 (5 bases). Germline V gene data show CDR1 as MNHEY and CDR2 as SVGAGI. The CDR3 contains 14 residues. The V end lost 0 bases, the J end lost 7 bases, and 12 bases lay between the germline ends. The CDR3 coding sequence is TGTGCCAGCAGTTACTCGGAAGGGACGGGTGGCTACACCTTC. This codes for CASSYSEGTGGYTF.

Points on this clonotype: A clone one base away is much larger, so this may be a read error. This sequence joins TRBV28 and TRBJ1-3; D ambiguous. CDR1 is MDHEN and CDR2 is SYDVKM in the germline V gene. Trimming cost V 1 base and J 0 bases, with 10 bases left between them. This CDR3 region has 16 residues. CDR3 region: CASSLLAGLSGNTIYF. The CDR3 coding sequence is TGTGCCAGCAGTTTATTGGCAGGACTCTCTGGAAACACCATATATTTT.

V gene TRBV28 combines with J gene TRBJ1-6; tentative D call: TRBD1 (6 bases). Germline loops: CDR1 MDHEN, CDR2 SYDVKM. This CDR3 is built from 18 residues. V was trimmed by 4 bases and J by 3 bases, leaving 19 bases between them. The CDR3: CASSSLRDNTDYNSPLHF. In DNA form, the CDR3 reads TGTGCCAGCAGTTCCTTACGGGACAACACAGACTATAATTCACCCCTCCACTTT.